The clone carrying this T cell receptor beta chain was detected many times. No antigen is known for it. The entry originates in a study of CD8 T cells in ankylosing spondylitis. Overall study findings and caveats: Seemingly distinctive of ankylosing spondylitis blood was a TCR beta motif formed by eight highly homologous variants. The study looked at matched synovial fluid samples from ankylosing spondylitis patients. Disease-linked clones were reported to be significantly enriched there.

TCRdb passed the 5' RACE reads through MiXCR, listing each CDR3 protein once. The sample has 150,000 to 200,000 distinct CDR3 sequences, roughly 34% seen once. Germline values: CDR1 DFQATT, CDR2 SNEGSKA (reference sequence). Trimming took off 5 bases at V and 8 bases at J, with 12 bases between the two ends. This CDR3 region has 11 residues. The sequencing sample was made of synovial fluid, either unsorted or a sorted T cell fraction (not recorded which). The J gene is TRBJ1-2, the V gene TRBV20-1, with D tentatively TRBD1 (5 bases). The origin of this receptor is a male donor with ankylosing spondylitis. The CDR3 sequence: CSAGTGQGYTF. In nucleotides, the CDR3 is TGCAGTGCTGGGACTGGGCAAGGCTACACCTTC.